This T cell receptor beta chain was found in a study of blood T cell repertoires in COVID-19. Study-wide context: Sources were T cells, B-cell-depleted T cells, or PBMCs; the material itself was cDNA or gDNA.

Sequencing was performed with immunoSEQ multiplex PCR; in TCRdb, only in-frame clones are kept and a portion is missing. The table records 500,000 to 600,000 clones, roughly nine tenths of them present only once. This CDR3 spans 16 amino acids. The rearrangement uses TRBV21-1 and TRBJ1-6; TRBD1, as called in the table, went unchecked against the DNA. TRBV21-1 is reported as a pseudogene. Material: peripheral blood. This TCR was recovered from a woman between 50 and 59 years old with COVID-19, enrolled during active disease. The CDR3 reads CASSIRTGSYNSPLHF. The CDR3 DNA is TGTGCCAGCAGCATTCGGACAGGGTCCTATAATTCACCCCTCCACTTT.